This T cell receptor beta chain originates from a study of blood T cells in healthy people across ages. Findings of the study overall: When set beside aged donors, long-lived donors presented more naive CD4+ cells and higher diversity.

Germline CDR1 SNHLY, CDR2 FYNNEI. The CDR3 runs to 13 residues. V trimming: 3 bases; J trimming: 8 bases; junction bases outside the gene matches: 4. PCR was performed a second time for about 6 to 11 cycles using a sample-barcoded 5' primer and a J-beta primer mix. TCRdb re-analysed the 5' RACE reads in MiXCR, keeping a single row per CDR3 protein. The table records about 800,000 distinct CDR3 sequences, 20% to 30% of them present only once. Details on this clonotype: Its antigen is unidentified.

This same sample was also taken into another study, of T cells of mothers and their children.

The chain employs TRBV2 and TRBJ2-1; 7 bases are shared with TRBD1. Sequencing used blood. The sequence was obtained from a boy younger than 18 in good health. The CDR3 protein is CASSDTGVYEQFF. The CDR3 DNA follows: TGTGCCAGCAGTGATACAGGGGTCTATGAGCAGTTCTTC.